The sample holds a few counts of the clone carrying this TCR gamma chain. This sequence may be a read error, since a much larger clone differs from it by one base. This specimen belongs to a study of gamma-delta T cells after stem cell transplantation. TCRdb called clones from the RT-PCR reads again using CATT. This table has over 4,500 gamma-chain clones, more than 15% appearing once. The germline CDR1 and CDR2 sequences are VINAFY and YDVSNSKD. There are 11 residues in the CDR3. Trimming removed 4 bases from V and 5 bases from J; junction bases left unmatched: 2. J is TRGJ1 or TRGJ2 and V is TRGV5. The specimen sequenced was gamma-delta T cells. This clonotype originated in a human donor. It is not recorded whose cells these are; they may come from a transplant donor. CDR3: CATWDHYKKLF. In nucleotides, the CDR3 is TGTGCCACCTGGGATCATTATAAGAAACTCTTT.